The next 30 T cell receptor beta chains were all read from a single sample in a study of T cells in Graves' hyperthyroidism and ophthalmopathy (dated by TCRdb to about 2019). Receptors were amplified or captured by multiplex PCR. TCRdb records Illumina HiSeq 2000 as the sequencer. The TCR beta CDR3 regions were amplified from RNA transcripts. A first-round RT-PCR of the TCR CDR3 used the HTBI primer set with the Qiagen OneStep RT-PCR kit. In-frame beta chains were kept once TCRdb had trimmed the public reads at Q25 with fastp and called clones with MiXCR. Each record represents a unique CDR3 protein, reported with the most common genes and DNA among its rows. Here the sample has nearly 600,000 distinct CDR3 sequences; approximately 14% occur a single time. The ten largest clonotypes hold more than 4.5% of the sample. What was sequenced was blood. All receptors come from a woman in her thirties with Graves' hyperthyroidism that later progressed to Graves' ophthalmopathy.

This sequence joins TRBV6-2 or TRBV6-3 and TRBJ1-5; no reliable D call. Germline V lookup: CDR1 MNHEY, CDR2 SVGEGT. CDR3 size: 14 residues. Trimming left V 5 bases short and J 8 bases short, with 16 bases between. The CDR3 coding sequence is TGTGCCAGCAGTCCGTCCCCCAAGGAGGAGCCCCAGCATTTT. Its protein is CASSPSPKEEPQHF.

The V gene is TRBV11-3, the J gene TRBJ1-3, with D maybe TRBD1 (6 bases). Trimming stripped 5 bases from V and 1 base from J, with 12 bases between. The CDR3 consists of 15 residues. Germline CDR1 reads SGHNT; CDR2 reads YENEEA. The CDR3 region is CASSLQGNSGNTIYF. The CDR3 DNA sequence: TGTGCCAGCAGCCTCCAGGGGAATTCTGGAAACACCATATATTTT.

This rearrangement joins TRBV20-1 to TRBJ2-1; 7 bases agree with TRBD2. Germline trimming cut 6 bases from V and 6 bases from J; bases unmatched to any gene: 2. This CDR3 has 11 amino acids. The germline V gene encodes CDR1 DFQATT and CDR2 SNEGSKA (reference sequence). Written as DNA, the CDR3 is TGCAGTGCCGGACTAGGCAATGAGCAGTTCTTC. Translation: CSAGLGNEQFF.

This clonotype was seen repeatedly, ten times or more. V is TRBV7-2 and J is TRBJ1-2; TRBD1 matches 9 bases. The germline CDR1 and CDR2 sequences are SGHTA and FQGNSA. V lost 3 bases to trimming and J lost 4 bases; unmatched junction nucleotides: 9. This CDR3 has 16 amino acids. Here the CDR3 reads CASSLMGTGNGYGYTF. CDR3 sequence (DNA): TGTGCCAGCAGCTTGATGGGGACAGGGAATGGCTATGGCTACACCTTC.

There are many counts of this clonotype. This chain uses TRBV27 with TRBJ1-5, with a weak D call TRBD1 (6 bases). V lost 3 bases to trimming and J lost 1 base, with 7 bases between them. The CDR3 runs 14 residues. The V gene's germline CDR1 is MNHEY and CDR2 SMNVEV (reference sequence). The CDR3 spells CASSFDRSNQPQHF. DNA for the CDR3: TGTGCCAGCAGTTTTGACAGGAGCAATCAGCCCCAGCATTTT.

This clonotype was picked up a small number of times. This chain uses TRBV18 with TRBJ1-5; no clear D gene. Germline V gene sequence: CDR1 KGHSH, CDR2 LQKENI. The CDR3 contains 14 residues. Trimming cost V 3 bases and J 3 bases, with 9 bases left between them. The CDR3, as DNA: TGTGCCAGCTCACCTCAGAGGGACAATCAGCCCCAGCATTTT. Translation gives CASSPQRDNQPQHF.

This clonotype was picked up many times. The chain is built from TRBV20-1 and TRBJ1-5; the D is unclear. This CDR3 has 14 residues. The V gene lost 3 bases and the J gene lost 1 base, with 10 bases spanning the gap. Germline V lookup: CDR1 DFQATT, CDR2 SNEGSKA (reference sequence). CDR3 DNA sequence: TGCAGTGCTAGCCGCAAAGGAAGCAATCAGCCCCAGCATTTT. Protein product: CSASRKGSNQPQHF.

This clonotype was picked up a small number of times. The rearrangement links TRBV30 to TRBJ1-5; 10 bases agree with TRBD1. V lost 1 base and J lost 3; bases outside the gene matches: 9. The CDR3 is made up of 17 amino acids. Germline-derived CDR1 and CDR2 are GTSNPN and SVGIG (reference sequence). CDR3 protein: CAWSAIRDRGPNQPQHF. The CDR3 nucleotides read TGTGCCTGGAGTGCCATACGGGACAGGGGACCCAATCAGCCCCAGCATTTT.

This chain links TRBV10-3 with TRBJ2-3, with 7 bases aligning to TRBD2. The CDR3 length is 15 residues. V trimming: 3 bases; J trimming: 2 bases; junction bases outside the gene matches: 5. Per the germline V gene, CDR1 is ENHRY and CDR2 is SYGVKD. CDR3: CAISEGAGVTDTQYF. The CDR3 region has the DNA TGTGCCATCAGTGAAGGGGCGGGAGTCACAGATACGCAGTATTTT.

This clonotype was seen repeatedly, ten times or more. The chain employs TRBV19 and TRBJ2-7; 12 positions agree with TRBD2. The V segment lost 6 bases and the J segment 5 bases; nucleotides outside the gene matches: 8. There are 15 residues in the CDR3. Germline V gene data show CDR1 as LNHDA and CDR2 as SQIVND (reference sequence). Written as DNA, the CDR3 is TGTGCCAGTAGCATTCCCGGGACTAGCGGGCACGAGCAGTACTTC. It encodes CASSIPGTSGHEQYF.

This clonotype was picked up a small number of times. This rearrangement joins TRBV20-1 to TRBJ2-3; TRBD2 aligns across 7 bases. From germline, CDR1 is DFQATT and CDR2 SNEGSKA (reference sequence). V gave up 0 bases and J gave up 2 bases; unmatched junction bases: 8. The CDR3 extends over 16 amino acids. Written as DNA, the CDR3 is TGCAGTGCTAGAGATAGGGGACGGGAGGTCACAGATACGCAGTATTTT. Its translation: CSARDRGREVTDTQYF.

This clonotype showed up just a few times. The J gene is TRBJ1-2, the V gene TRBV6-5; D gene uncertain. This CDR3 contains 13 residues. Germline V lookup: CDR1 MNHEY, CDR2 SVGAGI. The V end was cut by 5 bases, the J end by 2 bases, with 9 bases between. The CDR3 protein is CASSTLGNYGYTF. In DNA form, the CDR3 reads TGTGCCAGCAGTACTCTTGGAAACTATGGCTACACCTTC.

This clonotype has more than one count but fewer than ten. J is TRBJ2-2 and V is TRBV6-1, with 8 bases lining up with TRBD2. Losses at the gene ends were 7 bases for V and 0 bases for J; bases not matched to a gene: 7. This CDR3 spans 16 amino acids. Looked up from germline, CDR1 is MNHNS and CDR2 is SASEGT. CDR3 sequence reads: CASKNSGTTNTGELFF. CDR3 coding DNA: TGTGCCAGCAAAAATAGCGGGACGACGAACACCGGGGAGCTGTTTTTT.

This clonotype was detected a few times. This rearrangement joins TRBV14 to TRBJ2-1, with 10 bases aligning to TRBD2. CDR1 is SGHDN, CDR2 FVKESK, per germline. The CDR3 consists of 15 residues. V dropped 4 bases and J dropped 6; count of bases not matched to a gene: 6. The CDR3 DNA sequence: TGTGCCAGCAGCCTAAGCGGGAGGGGCAGCAATGAGCAGTTCTTC. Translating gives CASSLSGRGSNEQFF. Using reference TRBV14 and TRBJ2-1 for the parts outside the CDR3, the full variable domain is EAGVTQFPSHSVIEKGQTVTLRCDPISGHDNLYWYRRVMGKEIKFLLHFVKESKQDESGMPNNRFLAERTGGTYSTLKVQPAELEDSGVYFCASSLSGRGSNEQFFGPGTRLTVL.

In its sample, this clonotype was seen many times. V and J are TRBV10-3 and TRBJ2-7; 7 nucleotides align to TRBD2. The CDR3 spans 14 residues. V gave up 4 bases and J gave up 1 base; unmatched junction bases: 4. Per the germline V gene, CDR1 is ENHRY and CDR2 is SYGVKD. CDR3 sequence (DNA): TGTGCCATCAGTGGCGGGAGCCAATCCTACGAGCAGTACTTC. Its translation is CAISGGSQSYEQYF.

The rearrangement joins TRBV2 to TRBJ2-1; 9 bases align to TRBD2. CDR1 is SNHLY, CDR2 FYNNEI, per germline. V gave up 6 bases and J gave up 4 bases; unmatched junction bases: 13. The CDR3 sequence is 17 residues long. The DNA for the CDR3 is TGTGCCAGCAGCCCGGCGGGATCTAGCGGGGCTTACAATGAGCAGTTCTTC. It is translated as CASSPAGSSGAYNEQFF.

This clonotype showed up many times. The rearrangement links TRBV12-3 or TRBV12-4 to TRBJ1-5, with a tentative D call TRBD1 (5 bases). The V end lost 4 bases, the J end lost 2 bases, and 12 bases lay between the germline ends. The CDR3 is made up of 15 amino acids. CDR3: CASSSAGRGNQPQHF. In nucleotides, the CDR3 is TGTGCCAGCAGTTCCGCGGGCAGGGGCAATCAGCCCCAGCATTTT.

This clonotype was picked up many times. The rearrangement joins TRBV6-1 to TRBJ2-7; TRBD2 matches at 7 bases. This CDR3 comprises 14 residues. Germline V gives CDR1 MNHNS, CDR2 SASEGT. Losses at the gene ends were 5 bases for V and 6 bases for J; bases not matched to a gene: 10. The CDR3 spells CASSTNGGGREQYF. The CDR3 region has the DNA TGTGCCAGCAGTACCAATGGGGGAGGGCGCGAGCAGTACTTC.

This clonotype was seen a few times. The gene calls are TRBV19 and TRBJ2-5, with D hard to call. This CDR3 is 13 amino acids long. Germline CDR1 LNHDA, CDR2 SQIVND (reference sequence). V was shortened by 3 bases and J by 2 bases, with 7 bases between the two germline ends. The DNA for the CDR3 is TGTGCCAGTAGTATCTGGCAGCAAGAGACCCAGTACTTC. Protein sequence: CASSIWQQETQYF.

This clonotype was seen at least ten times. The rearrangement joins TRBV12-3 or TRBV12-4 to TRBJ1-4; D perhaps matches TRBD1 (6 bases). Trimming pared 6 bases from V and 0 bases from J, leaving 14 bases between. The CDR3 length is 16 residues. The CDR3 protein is CASSRRGGATNEKLFF. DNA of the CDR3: TGTGCCAGCAGCCGCAGGGGAGGTGCAACTAATGAAAAACTGTTTTTT.

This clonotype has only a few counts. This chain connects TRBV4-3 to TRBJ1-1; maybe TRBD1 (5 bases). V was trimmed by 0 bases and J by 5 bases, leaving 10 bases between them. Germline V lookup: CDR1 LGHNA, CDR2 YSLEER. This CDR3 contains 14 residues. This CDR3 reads CASSQDPGETEAFF. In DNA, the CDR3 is TGCGCCAGCAGCCAAGATCCGGGGGAGACTGAAGCTTTCTTT.

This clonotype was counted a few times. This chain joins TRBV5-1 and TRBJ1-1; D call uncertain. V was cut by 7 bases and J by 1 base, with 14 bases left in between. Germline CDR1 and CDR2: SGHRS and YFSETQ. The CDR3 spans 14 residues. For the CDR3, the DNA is TGCGCCAGCTCCTATGAGGTCGCGAACACTGAAGCTTTCTTT. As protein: CASSYEVANTEAFF. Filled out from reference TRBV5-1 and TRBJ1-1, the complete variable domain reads KAGVTQTPRYLIKTRGQQVTLSCSPISGHRSVSWYQQTPGQGLQFLFEYFSETQRNKGNFPGRFSGRQFSNSRSEMNVSTLELGDSALYLCASSYEVANTEAFFGQGTRLTVV.

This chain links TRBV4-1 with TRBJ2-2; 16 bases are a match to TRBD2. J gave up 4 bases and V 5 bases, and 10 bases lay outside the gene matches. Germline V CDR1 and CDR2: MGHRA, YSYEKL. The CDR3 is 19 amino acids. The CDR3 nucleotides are TGCGCCAGCAGCGAGGGACTAGCGGGAGGGGGAAGTGGCACCGGGGAGCTGTTTTTT. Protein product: CASSEGLAGGGSGTGELFF.

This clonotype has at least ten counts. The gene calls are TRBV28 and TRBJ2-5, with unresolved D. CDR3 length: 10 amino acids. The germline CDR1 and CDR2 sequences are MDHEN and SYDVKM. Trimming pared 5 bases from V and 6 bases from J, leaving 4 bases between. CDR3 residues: CASSDQTQYF. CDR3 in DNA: TGTGCCAGCAGTGACCAGACCCAGTACTTC.

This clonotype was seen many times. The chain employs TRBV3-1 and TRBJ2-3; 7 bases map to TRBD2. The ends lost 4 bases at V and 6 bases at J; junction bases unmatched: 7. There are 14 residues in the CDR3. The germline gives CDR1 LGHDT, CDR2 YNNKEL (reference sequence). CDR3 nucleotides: TGTGCCAGCAGCCGTCGACGAGCGGGGGATACGCAGTATTTT. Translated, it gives CASSRRRAGDTQYF.

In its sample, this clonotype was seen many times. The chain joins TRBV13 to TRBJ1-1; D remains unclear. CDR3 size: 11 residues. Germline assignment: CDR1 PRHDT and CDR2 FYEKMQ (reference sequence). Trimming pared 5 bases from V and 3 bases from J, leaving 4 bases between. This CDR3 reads CASSAYTEAFF. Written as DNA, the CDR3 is TGTGCCAGCAGCGCCTACACTGAAGCTTTCTTT.

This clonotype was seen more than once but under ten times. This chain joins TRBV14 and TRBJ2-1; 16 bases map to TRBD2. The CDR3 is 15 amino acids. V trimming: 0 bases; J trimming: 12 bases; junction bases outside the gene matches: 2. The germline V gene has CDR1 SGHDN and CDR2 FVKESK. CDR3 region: CASSQDGTSGRVQFF. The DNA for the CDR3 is TGTGCCAGCAGCCAAGATGGGACTAGCGGGAGGGTGCAGTTCTTC. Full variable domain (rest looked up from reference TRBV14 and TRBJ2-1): EAGVTQFPSHSVIEKGQTVTLRCDPISGHDNLYWYRRVMGKEIKFLLHFVKESKQDESGMPNNRFLAERTGGTYSTLKVQPAELEDSGVYFCASSQDGTSGRVQFFGPGTRLTVL.

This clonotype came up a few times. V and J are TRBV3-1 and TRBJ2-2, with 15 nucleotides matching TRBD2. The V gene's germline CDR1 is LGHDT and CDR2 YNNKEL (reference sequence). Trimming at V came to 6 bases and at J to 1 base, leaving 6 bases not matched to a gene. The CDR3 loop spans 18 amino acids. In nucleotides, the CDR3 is TGTGCCAGCAGGGGACTAGCGGGAGGTCTTATGAACACCGGGGAGCTGTTTTTT. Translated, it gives CASRGLAGGLMNTGELFF.

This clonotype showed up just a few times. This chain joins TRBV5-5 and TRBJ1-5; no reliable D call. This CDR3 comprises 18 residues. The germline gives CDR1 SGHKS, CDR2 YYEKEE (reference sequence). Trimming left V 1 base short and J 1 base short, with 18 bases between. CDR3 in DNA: TGTGCCAGCAGCTTGAATACAGACGACCTCCGGAGCAATCAGCCCCAGCATTTT. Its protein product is CASSLNTDDLRSNQPQHF.

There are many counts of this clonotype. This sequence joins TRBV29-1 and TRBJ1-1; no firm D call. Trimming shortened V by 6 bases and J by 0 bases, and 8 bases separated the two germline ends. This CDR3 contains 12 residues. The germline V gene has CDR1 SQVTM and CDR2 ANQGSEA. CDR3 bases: TGCAGCGTCCTCAGTATGAACACTGAAGCTTTCTTT. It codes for CSVLSMNTEAFF.